These 13 T cell receptor beta chains were all obtained from the same sample, sequenced in a study of regulatory T cells in long-lasting Graves disease. Arm-PCR with iRepertoire HTBI primers amplified the CDR3 regions for these TCR beta libraries. TCRdb fed the multiplex PCR reads into MiXCR, producing one record per CDR3 protein. The table shows about 660,000 distinct CDR3 sequences, with around 30% occurring only once. The sample's time point: persistent/refractory GD, antithyroid drugs over 5 years with positive TRAb. RNA extracted from PBMCs served as the sequencing template. This sample comprised peripheral blood mononuclear cells (PBMCs), obtained when the disease was refractory, from a patient treated with antithyroid drugs. Receptors were obtained from a female donor with Graves disease.

The chain is built from TRBV7-3 and TRBJ1-2; TRBD1 matches 7 bases. The V gene's germline CDR1 is SGHTA and CDR2 FQGTGA. J gave up 8 bases and V 1 base, and 10 bases lay outside the gene matches. This CDR3 region has 15 residues. CDR3 in amino acids: CASSLNPGTVLGYTF. CDR3 coding DNA: TGTGCCAGCAGCTTAAATCCCGGGACAGTTTTAGGCTACACCTTC.

This clonotype has a handful of counts. The V and J genes are TRBV5-6 and TRBJ1-2; 9 bases line up with TRBD1. CDR1 is SGHDT and CDR2 is YYEEEE in the germline V gene. The CDR3 consists of 14 residues. Unmatched junction bases numbered 4, after V lost 0 bases and J lost 7 bases. CDR3 bases: TGTGCCAGCAGCTTGGGGACAGGGGTGCCTGGCTACACCTTC. Translation: CASSLGTGVPGYTF.

This clonotype was counted a few times. V gene TRBV5-6 combines with J gene TRBJ1-4; no clear D. Trimming removed 0 bases at V and 11 bases at J, with 14 bases between. CDR3 size: 14 residues. Per the germline V gene, CDR1 is SGHDT and CDR2 is YYEEEE. CDR3 DNA: TGTGCCAGCAGCTTGGATCCCGGTGTGGGCAAACTGTTTTTT. It codes for CASSLDPGVGKLFF.

This clonotype was detected ten times or more. One end of the junction is discordant with germline, which a read error may explain. This chain connects TRBV6-1 to TRBJ2-2; 9 bases fit TRBD2. Germline V gives CDR1 MNHNS, CDR2 SASEGT. There are 17 residues in the CDR3. CDR3 bases: TGCGCCAGCAGTGAGTCGAGACTAGCGGTGAACACCGGGGAGCTGTTTTTT. This translates into CASSESRLAVNTGELFF.

This clonotype turned up a few times. V usage is TRBV20-1 and J usage is TRBJ2-3, with 7 bases aligning to TRBD2. CDR1 and CDR2 from the germline V gene are DFQATT and SNEGSKA (reference sequence). V gave up 2 bases and J gave up 14 bases; unmatched junction bases: 16. This CDR3 is 14 amino acids long. The CDR3 sequence is CSARPPLGGGPLYF. In nucleotides, the CDR3 is TGCAGTGCTAGACCCCCGTTGGGGGGAGGGCCTCTGTATTTT.

This clonotype was seen a handful of times. The V call is TRBV2, the J call TRBJ2-7, with 13 bases aligning to TRBD2. The V segment lost 6 bases and the J segment 4 bases; nucleotides outside the gene matches: 3. Germline values: CDR1 SNHLY, CDR2 FYNNEI. The CDR3 runs to 14 residues. CDR3 residues: CASRGLAGVYEQYF. The CDR3 DNA follows: TGTGCCAGCAGAGGACTAGCGGGAGTTTACGAGCAGTACTTC.

This chain connects TRBV5-1 to TRBJ1-2; a weak D match, TRBD1 (5 bases). Germline V gene data show CDR1 as SGHRS and CDR2 as YFSETQ. CDR3 length equals 15 residues. Between the trimmed V and J ends, which lost 0 bases and 7 bases, there was a span of 16 bases. CDR3 coding DNA: TGCGCCAGCAGCTTGGCCAATCCGGGGGGAAGTGGCTACACCTTC. It translates to CASSLANPGGSGYTF.

This clonotype was observed at least ten times. The rearrangement uses TRBV2 and TRBJ1-1, with TRBD1 matching over 7 bases. This CDR3 contains 13 residues. Trimming took 8 bases from V and 5 from J; bases not matched to a gene: 8. Germline V gives CDR1 SNHLY, CDR2 FYNNEI. This CDR3 reads CASGAGGWTEAFF. The CDR3 DNA reads TGTGCCAGCGGAGCAGGGGGTTGGACTGAAGCTTTCTTT.

The genes are TRBV7-8 and TRBJ1-5; possibly TRBD1 for D (5 bases). V dropped 3 bases and J dropped 3 bases, with 12 bases sitting between them. Germline loops: CDR1 SGHVS, CDR2 FQNEAQ. The CDR3 covers 15 residues. CDR3: CASSLLGRNNQPQHF. The DNA of the CDR3 is TGTGCCAGCAGCTTGCTGGGGCGCAACAATCAGCCCCAGCATTTT. Using reference TRBV7-8 and TRBJ1-5 for the parts outside the CDR3, the full variable domain is GAGVSQSPRYKVAKRGQDVALRCDPISGHVSLFWYQQALGQGPEFLTYFQNEAQLDKSGLPSDRFFAERPEGSVSTLKIQRTQQEDSAVYLCASSLLGRNNQPQHFGDGTRLSIL.

The chain is built from TRBV28 and TRBJ1-4, with D possibly matching TRBD1 (5 bases). This CDR3 spans 14 amino acids. The V gene's germline CDR1 is MDHEN and CDR2 SYDVKM. Trimming removed 10 bases from V and 1 base from J, with 13 bases in between. In nucleotides, the CDR3 is TGTGCCACGTACCGGGGGGAAACTAATGAAAAACTGTTTTTT. This sequence encodes CATYRGETNEKLFF.

This clonotype appeared many times. The chain links TRBV11-2 to TRBJ2-7, with 9 bases that match TRBD2. Germline CDR1 and CDR2: SGHAT and FQNNGV. CDR3 length: 15 residues. V was pared by 4 bases and J by 3 bases, with 7 bases of the junction left unmatched. The CDR3 loop is CASSSRVAGDYEQYF. Written as DNA, the CDR3 is TGTGCCAGCAGCTCTCGTGTAGCGGGAGACTACGAGCAGTACTTC. The whole variable domain, filled in from reference TRBV11-2 and TRBJ2-7, reads EAGVAQSPRYKIIEKRQSVAFWCNPISGHATLYWYQQILGQGPKLLIQFQNNGVVDDSQLPKDRFSAERLKGVDSTLKIQPAKLEDSAVYLCASSSRVAGDYEQYFGPGTRLTVT.

The chain has TRBV5-6 and TRBJ1-2; TRBD1 might be the D (5 bases). CDR3 length: 11 residues. Germline lookup yields CDR1 SGHDT and CDR2 YYEEEE. The V end lost 1 base, the J end lost 10 bases, and 8 bases lay between the germline ends. The CDR3 DNA sequence: TGTGCCAGCAGCTTGCAGGGCCCCTACACCTTC. Translated, it gives CASSLQGPYTF. Full variable domain (outside the CDR3, taken from reference TRBV5-6 and TRBJ1-2): DAGVTQSPTHLIKTRGQQVTLRCSPKSGHDTVSWYQQALGQGPQFIFQYYEEEERQRGNFPDRFSGHQFPNYSSELNVNALLLGDSALYLCASSLQGPYTFGSGTRLTVV.

This chain joins TRBV16 and TRBJ1-1; D may be TRBD1 (5 bases). The CDR3 is 14 residues long. Germline CDR1 and CDR2: KGHSY and FQNENV. V lost 6 bases and J lost 3, with 14 bases in between. CDR3 region: CASSLDSRYTEAFF. In DNA, the CDR3 is TGTGCCAGCAGTCTAGACAGTCGGTACACTGAAGCTTTCTTT.